Described below is a single T cell receptor (beta chain) sequence and its context. The antigen remains undetermined. The data derive from a study of siplizumab effects on memory and regulatory T cells. Study-level points and caveats: Sequences below about 10^-5 frequency were poorly captured, limiting mapping of alloreactive clones. There was no confirmation of the suppressive function of proliferating Tregs from siplizumab cultures. Naive T cells were seemingly more diverse than memory cells, and major contributions to the alloresponse seemed to be made by them.

V lost 2 bases to trimming and J lost 0 bases, with 2 bases between them. CDR1 and CDR2 from the germline V gene are GTSNPN and SVGIG (reference sequence). This CDR3 is built from 13 residues. The study assayed approximately 100,000 TCR templates per sample. Here immunoSEQ multiplex PCR was the method, and the copy in TCRdb shows in-frame clones only, minus some. The sample consists of about 100,000 clones, 80% to 95% of them appearing once. Sequenced material: CD4+ T cells sorted from blood. The chain is built from TRBV30 and TRBJ2-6, with D unclear. The sequence derives from a human donor in good health. CDR3 amino acids: CAWSFSGANVLTF. The CDR3 bases are TGTGCCTGGAGTTTCTCTGGGGCCAACGTCCTGACTTTC.